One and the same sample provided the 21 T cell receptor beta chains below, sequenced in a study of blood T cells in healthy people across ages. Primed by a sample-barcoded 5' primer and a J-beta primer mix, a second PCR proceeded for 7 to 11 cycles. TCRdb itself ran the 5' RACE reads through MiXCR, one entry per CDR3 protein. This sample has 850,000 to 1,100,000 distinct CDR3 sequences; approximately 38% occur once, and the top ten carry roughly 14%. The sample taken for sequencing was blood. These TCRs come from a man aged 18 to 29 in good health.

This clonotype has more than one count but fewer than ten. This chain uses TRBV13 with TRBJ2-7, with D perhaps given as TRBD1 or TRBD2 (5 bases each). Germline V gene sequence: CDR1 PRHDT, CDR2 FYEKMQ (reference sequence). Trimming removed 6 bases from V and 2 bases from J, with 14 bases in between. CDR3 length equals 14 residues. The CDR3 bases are TGTGCCAGCAGTGGTCATGGGACCCCCTACGAGCAGTACTTC. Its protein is CASSGHGTPYEQYF.

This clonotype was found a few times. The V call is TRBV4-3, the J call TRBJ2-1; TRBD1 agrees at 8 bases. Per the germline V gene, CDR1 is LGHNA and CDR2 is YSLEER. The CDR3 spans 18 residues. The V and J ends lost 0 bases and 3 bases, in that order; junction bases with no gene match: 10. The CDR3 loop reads CASSQDGKAGGYYNEQFF. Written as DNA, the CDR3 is TGCGCCAGCAGCCAAGATGGGAAAGCAGGGGGCTACTACAATGAGCAGTTCTTC.

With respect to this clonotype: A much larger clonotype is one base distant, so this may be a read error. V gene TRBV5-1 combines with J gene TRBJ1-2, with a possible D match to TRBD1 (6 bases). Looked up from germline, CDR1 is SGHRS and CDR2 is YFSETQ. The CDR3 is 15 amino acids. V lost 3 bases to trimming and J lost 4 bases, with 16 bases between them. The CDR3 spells CASSSDLTGIYGYTF. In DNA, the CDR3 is TGCGCCAGCAGCTCAGATTTGACAGGCATCTATGGCTACACCTTC.

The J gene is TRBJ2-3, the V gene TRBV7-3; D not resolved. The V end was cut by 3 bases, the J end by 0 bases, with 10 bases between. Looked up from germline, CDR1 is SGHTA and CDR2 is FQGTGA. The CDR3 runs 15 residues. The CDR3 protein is CASSFGPVSTDTQYF. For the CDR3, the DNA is TGTGCCAGCAGCTTCGGTCCTGTCAGCACAGATACGCAGTATTTT.

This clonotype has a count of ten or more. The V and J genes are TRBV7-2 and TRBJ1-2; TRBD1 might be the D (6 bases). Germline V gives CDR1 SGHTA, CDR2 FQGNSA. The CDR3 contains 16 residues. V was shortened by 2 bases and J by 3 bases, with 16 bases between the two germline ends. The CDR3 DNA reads TGTGCCAGCAGCTTACCCAGAGAGACAGGATACTATGGCTACACCTTC. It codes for CASSLPRETGYYGYTF.

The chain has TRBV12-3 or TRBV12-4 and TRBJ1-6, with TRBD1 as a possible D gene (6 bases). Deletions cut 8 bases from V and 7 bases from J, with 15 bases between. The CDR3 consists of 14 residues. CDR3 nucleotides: TGTGCCAGCCGCCTCGGACAGCACAATTCACCCCTCCACTTT. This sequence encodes CASRLGQHNSPLHF.

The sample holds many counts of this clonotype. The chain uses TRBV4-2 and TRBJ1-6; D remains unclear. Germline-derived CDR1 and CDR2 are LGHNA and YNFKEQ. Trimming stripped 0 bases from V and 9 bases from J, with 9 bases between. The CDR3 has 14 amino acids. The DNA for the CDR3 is TGTGCCAGCAGCCAAGAAGAGAGAAGTTCACCCCTCCACTTT. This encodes CASSQEERSSPLHF.

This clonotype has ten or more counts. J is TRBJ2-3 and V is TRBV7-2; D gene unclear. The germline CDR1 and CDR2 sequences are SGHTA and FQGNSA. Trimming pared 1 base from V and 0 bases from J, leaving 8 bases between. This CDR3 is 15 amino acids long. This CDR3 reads CASSLVGTSTDTQYF. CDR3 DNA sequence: TGTGCCAGCAGCTTAGTGGGAACTAGCACAGATACGCAGTATTTT.

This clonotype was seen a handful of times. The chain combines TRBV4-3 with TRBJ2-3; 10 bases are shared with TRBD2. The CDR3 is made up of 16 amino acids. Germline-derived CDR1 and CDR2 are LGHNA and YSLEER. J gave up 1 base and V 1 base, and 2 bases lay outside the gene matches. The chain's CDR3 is CASSQVTSGGTDTQYF. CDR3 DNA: TGCGCCAGCAGCCAAGTAACTAGCGGGGGCACAGATACGCAGTATTTT.

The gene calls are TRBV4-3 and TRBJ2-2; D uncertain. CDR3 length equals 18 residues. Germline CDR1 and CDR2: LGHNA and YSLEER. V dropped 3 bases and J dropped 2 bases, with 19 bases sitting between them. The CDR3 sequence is CASSQLLKLTPNTGELFF. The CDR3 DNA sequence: TGCGCCAGCAGCCAGCTCCTCAAACTCACTCCTAACACCGGGGAGCTGTTTTTT.

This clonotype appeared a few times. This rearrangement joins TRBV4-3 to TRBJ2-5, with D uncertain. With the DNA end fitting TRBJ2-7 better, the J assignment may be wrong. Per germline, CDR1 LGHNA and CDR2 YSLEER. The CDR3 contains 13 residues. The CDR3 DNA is TGCGCCAGCAGCCAAGATCGGGTAGGCGAGCAGTACTTC. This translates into CASSQDRVGEQYF.

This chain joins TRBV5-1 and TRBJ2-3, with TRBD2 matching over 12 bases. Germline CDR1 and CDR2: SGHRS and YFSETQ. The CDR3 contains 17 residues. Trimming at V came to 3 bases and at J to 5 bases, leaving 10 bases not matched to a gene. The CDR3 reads CASSSGLAGTLGDTQYF. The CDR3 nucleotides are TGCGCCAGCAGCTCCGGACTAGCGGGGACTCTCGGAGATACGCAGTATTTT.

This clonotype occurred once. The DNA of the CDR3 is TGTGCCAGCAGCCCGACAGGGGGCCCTAGCAATGAGCAGTTCTTC. Translated, it gives CASSPTGGPSNEQFF. The chain uses TRBV11-2 and TRBJ2-1, with 10 bases identical to TRBD1. Germline CDR1 reads SGHAT; CDR2 reads FQNNGV. The junction had 7 bases not matched to a gene; V was cut back by 5 bases and J by 6 bases. This CDR3 spans 15 amino acids. Drawing the rest from reference TRBV11-2 and TRBJ2-1, the complete variable domain is EAGVAQSPRYKIIEKRQSVAFWCNPISGHATLYWYQQILGQGPKLLIQFQNNGVVDDSQLPKDRFSAERLKGVDSTLKIQPAKLEDSAVYLCASSPTGGPSNEQFFGPGTRLTVL.

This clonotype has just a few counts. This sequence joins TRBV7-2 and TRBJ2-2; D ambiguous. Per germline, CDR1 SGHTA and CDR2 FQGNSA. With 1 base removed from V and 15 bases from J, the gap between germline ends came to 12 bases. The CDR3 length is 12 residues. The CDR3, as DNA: TGTGCCAGCAGCTTAGGGCAGAAAGCGTTGTTTTTT. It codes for CASSLGQKALFF.

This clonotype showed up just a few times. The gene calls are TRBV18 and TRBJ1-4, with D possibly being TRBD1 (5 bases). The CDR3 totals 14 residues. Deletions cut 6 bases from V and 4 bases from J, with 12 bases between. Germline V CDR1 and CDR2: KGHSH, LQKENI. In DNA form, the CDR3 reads TGTGCCAGCTCCCAGGGACTGAGTAATGAAAAACTGTTTTTT. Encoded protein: CASSQGLSNEKLFF.

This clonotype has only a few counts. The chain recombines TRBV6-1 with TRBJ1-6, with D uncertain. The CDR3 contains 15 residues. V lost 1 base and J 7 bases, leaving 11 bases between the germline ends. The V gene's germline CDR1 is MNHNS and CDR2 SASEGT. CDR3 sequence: CASSEGPVTNSPLHF. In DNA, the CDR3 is TGTGCCAGCAGTGAAGGACCAGTTACGAATTCACCCCTCCACTTT.

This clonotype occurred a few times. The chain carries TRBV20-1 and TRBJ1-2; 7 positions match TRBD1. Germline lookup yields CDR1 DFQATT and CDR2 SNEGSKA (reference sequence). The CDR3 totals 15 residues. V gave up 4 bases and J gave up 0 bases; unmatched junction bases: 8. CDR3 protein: CSATLGTEANYGYTF. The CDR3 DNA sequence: TGCAGTGCTACTCTGGGGACAGAGGCTAACTATGGCTACACCTTC.

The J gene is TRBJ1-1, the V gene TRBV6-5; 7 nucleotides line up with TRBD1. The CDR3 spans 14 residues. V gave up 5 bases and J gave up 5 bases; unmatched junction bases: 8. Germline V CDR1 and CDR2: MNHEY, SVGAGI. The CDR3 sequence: CASSKGQRVTEAFF. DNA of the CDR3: TGTGCCAGCAGTAAGGGACAGAGAGTTACTGAAGCTTTCTTT.

The CDR3 bases are TGTGCCAGCAGCCCATCAGGAGCTGAGCAGTTCTTC. Translating gives CASSPSGAEQFF. The V call is TRBV9, the J call TRBJ2-1; D remains unclear. The germline V gene has CDR1 SGDLS and CDR2 YYNGEE. V dropped 4 bases and J dropped 9 bases, with 11 bases sitting between them. This CDR3 spans 12 amino acids.

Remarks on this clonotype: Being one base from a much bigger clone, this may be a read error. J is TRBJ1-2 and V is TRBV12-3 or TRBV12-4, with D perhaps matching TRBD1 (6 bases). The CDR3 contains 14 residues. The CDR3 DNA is TGTGCCAACAGTCTCCGGGACAAAAGCTATGGCTACACCTTC. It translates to CANSLRDKSYGYTF.

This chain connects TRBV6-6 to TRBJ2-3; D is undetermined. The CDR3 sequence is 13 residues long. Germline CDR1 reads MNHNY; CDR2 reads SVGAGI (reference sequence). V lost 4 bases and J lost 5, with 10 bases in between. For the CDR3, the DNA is TGTGCCAGCAGTTTCCGCGGCCTAGATACGCAGTATTTT. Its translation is CASSFRGLDTQYF.